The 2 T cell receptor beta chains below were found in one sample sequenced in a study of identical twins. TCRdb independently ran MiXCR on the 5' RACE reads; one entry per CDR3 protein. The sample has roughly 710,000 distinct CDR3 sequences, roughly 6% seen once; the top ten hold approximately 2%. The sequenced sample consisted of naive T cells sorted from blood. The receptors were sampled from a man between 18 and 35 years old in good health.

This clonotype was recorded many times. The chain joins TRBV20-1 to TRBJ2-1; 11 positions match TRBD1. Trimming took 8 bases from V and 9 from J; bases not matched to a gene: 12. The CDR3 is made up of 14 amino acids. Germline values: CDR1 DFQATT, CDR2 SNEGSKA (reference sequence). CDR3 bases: TGCAGTACGTTCATACCGGACAGGGGGCTTGAGCAGTTCTTC. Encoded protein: CSTFIPDRGLEQFF.

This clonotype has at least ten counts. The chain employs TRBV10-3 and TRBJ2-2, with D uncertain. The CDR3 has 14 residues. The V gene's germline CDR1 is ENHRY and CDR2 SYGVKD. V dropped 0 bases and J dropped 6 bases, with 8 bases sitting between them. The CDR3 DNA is TGTGCCATCAGTGAGTCGCGGTTGGCCGGGGAGCTGTTTTTT. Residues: CAISESRLAGELFF.